This TCR beta chain stems from a study of T cell responses to AZD1222 COVID-19 vaccine. Trimming cost V 0 bases and J 2 bases, with 7 bases left between them. Germline assignment: CDR1 GTSNPN and CDR2 SVGIG (reference sequence). The CDR3 spans 13 residues. Produced via immunoSEQ multiplex PCR; TCRdb's table is partial and in-frame only. The sample has 100,000 to 120,000 clones, approximately 94% seen once. Notes on the study in general: Nearly half of spike-specific TCRs reportedly target variant regions that are unmutated in the B.1.351 and B.1.1.7 variants. All repertoire sampling was performed exclusively after the peak T cell response. Distributed over spike, vaccine-associated CD4 TCRs predominated at 160-218 and 743-854. Mostly white British, mostly female donors; authors suggested clonal diversity may be underestimated.

With regard to this clone: Its antigen is unidentified.

This TCR derives from an adult who received the AZD1222 COVID-19 vaccine. The sequencing used peripheral blood, collected 28 days after the second AZD1222 dose. This chain connects TRBV30 to TRBJ1-2; D is perhaps TRBD1 (6 bases). The CDR3 DNA reads as TGTGCCTGGAGTGTAGGACAGAACTATGGCTACACCTTC. Encoded protein: CAWSVGQNYGYTF.